These 15 T cell receptor beta chains were all obtained from the same sample, sequenced in a study of T cell repertoires in cytomegalovirus infection. Antigens of these TCRs are unknown. Using its own MiXCR run on the reads, TCRdb lists one record per CDR3 protein. The table has about 160,000 distinct CDR3 sequences, less than 25% seen once. Sequenced material: CD8+ T cells from cultured PBMCs, taken from culture after CMV antigen stimulation. The receptors were sampled from a human donor in good health (CMV status not recorded). Some clones in this sample may be carry-over from other donors' samples.

For the CDR3, the DNA is TGTGCCAGCAGCTTAGAGGGGGCGCCCAAAAACGAGCAGTACTTC. This encodes CASSLEGAPKNEQYF. The chain uses TRBV7-9 and TRBJ2-7; the match to TRBD1 covers 7 bases. V was pared by 1 base and J by 5 bases, with 8 bases of the junction left unmatched. CDR3 length: 15 residues. Germline V CDR1 and CDR2: SEHNR, FQNEAQ (reference sequence).

This clonotype was counted many times. V is TRBV7-2 and J is TRBJ2-2, with D hard to call. The CDR3 runs 14 residues. V lost 1 base to trimming and J lost 2 bases, with 5 bases between them. The germline V gene has CDR1 SGHTA and CDR2 FQGNSA. CDR3 bases: TGTGCCAGCAGCTTAGTACGTAACACCGGGGAGCTGTTTTTT. Protein product: CASSLVRNTGELFF.

The V call is TRBV4-1, the J call TRBJ2-3, with D unclear. The CDR3 consists of 14 residues. Trimming pared 6 bases from V and 6 bases from J, leaving 16 bases between. In germline, CDR1 is MGHRA, CDR2 YSYEKL. The CDR3 sequence: CASRTQDRADTQYF. CDR3 coding DNA: TGCGCCAGCAGGACGCAGGACCGGGCCGATACGCAGTATTTT.

This clonotype was counted only a few times. The CDR3 bases are TGCGCCAGCAGCGTTTCGACTAGCGGGCTCACAGATACGCAGTATTTT. As protein: CASSVSTSGLTDTQYF. The J gene is TRBJ2-3, the V gene TRBV4-1; 10 bases match TRBD2. The CDR3 contains 16 residues. V lost 5 bases and J lost 2; bases outside the gene matches: 7. The germline V gene has CDR1 MGHRA and CDR2 YSYEKL.

The gene calls are TRBV4-1 and TRBJ1-6; possibly TRBD1 for D (5 bases). The germline CDR1 and CDR2 sequences are MGHRA and YSYEKL. This CDR3 contains 17 residues. V was cut by 2 bases and J by 6 bases, with 17 bases left in between. CDR3 sequence: CASSQLRVGASNSPLHF. In nucleotides, the CDR3 is TGCGCCAGCAGCCAACTCCGGGTCGGGGCCAGTAATTCACCCCTCCACTTT.

The sample holds a few counts of this clonotype. This chain connects TRBV7-2 to TRBJ2-7, with D perhaps matching TRBD2 (6 bases). The germline CDR1 and CDR2 sequences are SGHTA and FQGNSA. The CDR3 is 15 amino acids. Trimming took 1 base from V and 5 from J, leaving 15 bases between them. As DNA, the CDR3 is TGTGCCAGCAGCTTAGTATTGCGGGGTATCGACGAGCAGTACTTC. This translates into CASSLVLRGIDEQYF.

This chain's CDR3 is CASSLFGEAPNTEAFF. CDR3 in DNA: TGCGCCAGCAGCCTCTTCGGGGAAGCGCCGAACACTGAAGCTTTCTTT. The chain couples TRBV4-1 to TRBJ1-1; D gene uncertain. Germline V gene data show CDR1 as MGHRA and CDR2 as YSYEKL. Between the trimmed V and J ends, which lost 4 bases and 1 base, there was a span of 16 bases. This CDR3 has 16 residues.

This clonotype was found many times. This CDR3 is CASSLGPGVFTEAFF. CDR3 in DNA: TGTGCCAGCAGCTTAGGTCCAGGGGTTTTCACTGAAGCTTTCTTT. J is TRBJ1-1 and V is TRBV7-2, with D perhaps matching TRBD1 (6 bases). CDR3 length equals 15 residues. The germline V and J ends were trimmed by 1 base and 4 bases, with 13 bases remaining between them. In germline, CDR1 is SGHTA, CDR2 FQGNSA.

The CDR3 bases are TGTGCCAGCAGTGAAACGTCCCACTGGGGGGAGCAGTACTTC. It yields the protein CASSETSHWGEQYF. This rearrangement joins TRBV6-1 to TRBJ2-7; either TRBD1 or TRBD2 may fit D (5 bases each). There are 14 residues in the CDR3. V lost 2 bases, J lost 7 bases, and 15 bases lay in between. The germline V gene has CDR1 MNHNS and CDR2 SASEGT.

This clonotype was detected only a few times. This rearrangement joins TRBV14 to TRBJ1-1, with 7 bases matching TRBD1. The CDR3 length is 17 residues. The germline V gene encodes CDR1 SGHDN and CDR2 FVKESK. V dropped 3 bases and J dropped 1; count of bases not matched to a gene: 11. The CDR3 is CASSQGTGVGKNTEAFF. CDR3 sequence (DNA): TGTGCCAGCAGCCAGGGCACAGGGGTAGGAAAGAACACTGAAGCTTTCTTT.

The V gene is TRBV5-6, the J gene TRBJ2-7; 8 nucleotides agree with TRBD1. The CDR3 consists of 14 residues. The germline CDR1 and CDR2 sequences are SGHDT and YYEEEE. Trimming took 2 bases from V and 1 from J; bases not matched to a gene: 2. The CDR3 is CASSFGQGSYEQYF. CDR3 sequence (DNA): TGTGCCAGCAGCTTCGGACAGGGTTCCTACGAGCAGTACTTC.

This clonotype showed up just a few times. The V call is TRBV7-2, the J call TRBJ2-7; D is possibly TRBD1 (5 bases). The CDR3 has 14 residues. Germline CDR1 is SGHTA and CDR2 is FQGNSA. V was clipped by 5 bases and J by 1 base, with 12 bases between them. Here the CDR3 DNA reads TGTGCCAGCAGCCCGACAAAGGGGTCCTACGAGCAGTACTTC. Its translation: CASSPTKGSYEQYF.

This clonotype was seen at least ten times. The chain recombines TRBV4-1 with TRBJ2-5; TRBD1 is a possible D gene (6 bases). The V gene's germline CDR1 is MGHRA and CDR2 YSYEKL. Trimming stripped 3 bases from V and 5 bases from J, with 19 bases between. The CDR3 totals 16 residues. The CDR3 sequence is CASSQYPGALEETQYF. CDR3 DNA: TGCGCCAGCAGCCAGTACCCAGGGGCTTTAGAGGAGACCCAGTACTTC.

The chain has TRBV6-1 and TRBJ2-1, with D tentatively TRBD1 (6 bases). The CDR3 runs 13 residues. Deletions cut 2 bases from V and 9 bases from J, with 11 bases between. Germline V gene sequence: CDR1 MNHNS, CDR2 SASEGT. The CDR3 reads CASSEHREGEQFF. The CDR3 nucleotides read TGTGCCAGCAGTGAACACAGGGAAGGTGAGCAGTTCTTC.

The CDR3 protein is CASMLSYSNQPQHF. The CDR3 region has the DNA TGTGCCAGCATGTTGAGCTATAGCAATCAGCCCCAGCATTTT. The gene calls are TRBV2 and TRBJ1-5; unclear D gene. Trimming stripped 7 bases from V and 0 bases from J, with 10 bases between. Germline-derived CDR1 and CDR2 are SNHLY and FYNNEI. This CDR3 has 14 residues.